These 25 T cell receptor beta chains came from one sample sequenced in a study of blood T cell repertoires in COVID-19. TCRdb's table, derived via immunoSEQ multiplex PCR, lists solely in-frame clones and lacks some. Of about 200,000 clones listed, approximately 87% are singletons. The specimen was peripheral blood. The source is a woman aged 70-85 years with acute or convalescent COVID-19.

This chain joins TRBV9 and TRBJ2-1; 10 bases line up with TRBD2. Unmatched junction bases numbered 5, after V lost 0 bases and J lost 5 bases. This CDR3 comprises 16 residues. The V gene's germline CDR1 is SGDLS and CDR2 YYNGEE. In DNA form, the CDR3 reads TGTGCCAGCAGCGTAGCTAGCGGGGGCCACCACAATGAGCAGTTCTTC. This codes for CASSVASGGHHNEQFF.

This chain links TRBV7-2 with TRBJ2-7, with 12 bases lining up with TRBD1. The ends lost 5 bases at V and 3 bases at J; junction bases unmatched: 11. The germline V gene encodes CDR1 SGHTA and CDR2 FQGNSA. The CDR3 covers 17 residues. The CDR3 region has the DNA TGTGCCAGCAGCCGGGGGACAGGGGGCGCAGGTAGCTACGAGCAGTACTTC. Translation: CASSRGTGGAGSYEQYF.

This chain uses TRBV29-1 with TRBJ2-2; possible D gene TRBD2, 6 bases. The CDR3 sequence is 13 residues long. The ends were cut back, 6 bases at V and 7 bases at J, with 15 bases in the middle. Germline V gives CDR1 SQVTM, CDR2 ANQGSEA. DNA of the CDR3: TGCAGCGTGACCTTGACTAGGATCGGGGAGCTGTTTTTT. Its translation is CSVTLTRIGELFF.

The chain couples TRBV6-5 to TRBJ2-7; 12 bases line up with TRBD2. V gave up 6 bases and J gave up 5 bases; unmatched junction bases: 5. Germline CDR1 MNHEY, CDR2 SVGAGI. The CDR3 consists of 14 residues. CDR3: CASRLAGGNHEQYF. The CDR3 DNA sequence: TGTGCCAGCAGGCTAGCGGGAGGGAACCACGAGCAGTACTTC.

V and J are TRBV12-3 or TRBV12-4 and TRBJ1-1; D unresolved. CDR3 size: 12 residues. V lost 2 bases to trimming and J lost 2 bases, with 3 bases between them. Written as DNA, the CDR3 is TGTGCCAGCAGTTTATTAAACACTGAAGCTTTCTTT. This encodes CASSLLNTEAFF.

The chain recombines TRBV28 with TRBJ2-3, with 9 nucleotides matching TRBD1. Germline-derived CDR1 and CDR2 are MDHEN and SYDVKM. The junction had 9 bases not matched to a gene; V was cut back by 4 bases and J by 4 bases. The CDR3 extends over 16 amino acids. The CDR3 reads CASSSGDRVVPDTQYF. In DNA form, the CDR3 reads TGTGCCAGCAGTTCTGGGGACAGGGTAGTCCCAGATACGCAGTATTTT.

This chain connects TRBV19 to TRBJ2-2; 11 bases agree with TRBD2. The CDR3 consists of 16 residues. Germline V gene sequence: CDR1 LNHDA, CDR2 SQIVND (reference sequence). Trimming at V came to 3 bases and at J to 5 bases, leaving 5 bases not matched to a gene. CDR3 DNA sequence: TGTGCCAGTAGTATGGCACTAGCGGGAGCTACCGGGGAGCTGTTTTTT. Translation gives CASSMALAGATGELFF.

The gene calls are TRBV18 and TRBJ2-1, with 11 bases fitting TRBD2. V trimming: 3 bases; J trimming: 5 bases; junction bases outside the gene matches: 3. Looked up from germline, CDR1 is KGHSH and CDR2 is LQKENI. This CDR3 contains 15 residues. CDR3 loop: CASSPGTSGNNEQFF. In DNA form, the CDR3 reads TGTGCCAGCTCACCCGGGACTAGCGGCAACAATGAGCAGTTCTTC. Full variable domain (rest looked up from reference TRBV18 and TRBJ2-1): NAGVMQNPRHLVRRRGQEARLRCSPMKGHSHVYWYRQLPEEGLKFMVYLQKENIIDESGMPKERFSAEFPKEGPSILRIQQVVRGDSAAYFCASSPGTSGNNEQFFGPGTRLTVL.

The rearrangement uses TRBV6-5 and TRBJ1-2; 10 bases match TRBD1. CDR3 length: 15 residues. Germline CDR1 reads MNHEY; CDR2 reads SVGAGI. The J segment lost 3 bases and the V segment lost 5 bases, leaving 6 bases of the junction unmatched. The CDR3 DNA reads TGTGCCAGCAGTCCGGGACAGGGGATGTACTATGGCTACACCTTC. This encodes CASSPGQGMYYGYTF.

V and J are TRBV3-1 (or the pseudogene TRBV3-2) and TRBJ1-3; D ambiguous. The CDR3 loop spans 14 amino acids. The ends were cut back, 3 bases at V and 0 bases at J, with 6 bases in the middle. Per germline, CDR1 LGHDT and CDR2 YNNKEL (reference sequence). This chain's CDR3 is CASSQTGSGNTIYF. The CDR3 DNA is TGTGCCAGCAGCCAGACGGGCTCTGGAAACACCATATATTTT.

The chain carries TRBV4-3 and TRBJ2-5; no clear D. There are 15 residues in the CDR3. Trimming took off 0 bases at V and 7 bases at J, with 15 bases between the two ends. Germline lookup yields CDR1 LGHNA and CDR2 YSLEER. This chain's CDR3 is CASSQEAAVPGTQYF. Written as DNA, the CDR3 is TGCGCCAGCAGCCAAGAAGCAGCAGTTCCGGGGACCCAGTACTTC.

The CDR3 nucleotides are TGTGCCAGCAGCTGGGACAGCGTTTTTGATACGCAGTATTTT. It specifies CASSWDSVFDTQYF. This rearrangement joins TRBV11-2 to TRBJ2-3, with 7 bases matching TRBD1. The CDR3 runs 14 residues. The germline CDR1 and CDR2 sequences are SGHAT and FQNNGV. J lost 6 bases, V lost 4 bases, and 7 bases had no gene match.

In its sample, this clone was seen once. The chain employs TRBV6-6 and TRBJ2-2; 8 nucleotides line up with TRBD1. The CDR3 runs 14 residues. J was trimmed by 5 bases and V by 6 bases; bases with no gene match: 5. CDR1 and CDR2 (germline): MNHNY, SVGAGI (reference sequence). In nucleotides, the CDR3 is TGTGCCAGCAGGCCTCGACAGGGGACCGGGGAGCTGTTTTTT. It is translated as CASRPRQGTGELFF.

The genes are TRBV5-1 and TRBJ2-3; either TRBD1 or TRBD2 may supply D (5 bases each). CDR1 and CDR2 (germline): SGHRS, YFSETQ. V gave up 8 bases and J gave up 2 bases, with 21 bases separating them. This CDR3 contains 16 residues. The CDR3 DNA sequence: TGCGCCAGTAGCAGGGTGGAGCGGCAGACCACAGATACGCAGTATTTT. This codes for CASSRVERQTTDTQYF.

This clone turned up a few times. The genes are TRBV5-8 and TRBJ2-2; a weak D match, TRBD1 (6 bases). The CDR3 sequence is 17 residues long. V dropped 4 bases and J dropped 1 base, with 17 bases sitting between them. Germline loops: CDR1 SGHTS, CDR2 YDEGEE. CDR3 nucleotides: TGTGCCAGCAGCCCAATCACAGGGCGGAGGAACACCGGGGAGCTGTTTTTT. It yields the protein CASSPITGRRNTGELFF.

In DNA, the CDR3 is TGTGCCAGCAGCTTTAGCCCGGGACTAGCGGGAGGGCCAGGGGAGCTGTTTTTT. It is translated as CASSFSPGLAGGPGELFF. This chain connects TRBV7-2 to TRBJ2-2; 16 nucleotides align to TRBD2. The V gene's germline CDR1 is SGHTA and CDR2 FQGNSA. CDR3 length equals 18 residues. V was clipped by 3 bases and J by 8 bases; unmatched bases: 9.

The CDR3 sequence is CASSLGGSSPLHF. The CDR3 bases are TGTGCCAGCAGCCTAGGGGGTTCCTCACCCCTCCACTTT. The V and J genes are TRBV5-5 and TRBJ1-6; weak D call: TRBD1 (6 bases). This CDR3 comprises 13 residues. Trimming removed 4 bases from V and 10 bases from J, with 12 bases in between. Germline CDR1 and CDR2: SGHKS and YYEKEE (reference sequence).

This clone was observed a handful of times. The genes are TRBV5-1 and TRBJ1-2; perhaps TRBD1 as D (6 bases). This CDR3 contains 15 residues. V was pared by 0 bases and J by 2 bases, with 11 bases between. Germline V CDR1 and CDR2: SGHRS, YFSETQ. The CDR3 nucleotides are TGCGCCAGCAGCTTGGCCCAGGGGCTCAACTATGGCTACACCTTC. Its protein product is CASSLAQGLNYGYTF.

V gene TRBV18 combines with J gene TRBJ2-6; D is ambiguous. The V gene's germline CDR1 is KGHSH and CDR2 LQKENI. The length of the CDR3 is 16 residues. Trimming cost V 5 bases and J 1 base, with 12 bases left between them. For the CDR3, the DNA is TGTGCCAGCTCAGCCGTCTCGGGTTCTGGGGCCAACGTCCTGACTTTC. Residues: CASSAVSGSGANVLTF.

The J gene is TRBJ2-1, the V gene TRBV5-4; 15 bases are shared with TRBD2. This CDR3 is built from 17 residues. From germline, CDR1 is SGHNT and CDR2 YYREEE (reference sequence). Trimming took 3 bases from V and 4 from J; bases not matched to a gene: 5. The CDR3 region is CASSSGTSGRQYNEQFF. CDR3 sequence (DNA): TGTGCCAGCAGCTCAGGGACTAGCGGGAGGCAATACAATGAGCAGTTCTTC.

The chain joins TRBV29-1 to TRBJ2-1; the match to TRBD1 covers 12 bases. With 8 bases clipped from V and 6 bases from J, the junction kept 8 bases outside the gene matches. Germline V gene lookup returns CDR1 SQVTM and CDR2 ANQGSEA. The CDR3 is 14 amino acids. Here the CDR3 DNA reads TGCAGCACCCAAAGGGACAGGGGGCTCAATGAGCAGTTCTTC. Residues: CSTQRDRGLNEQFF.

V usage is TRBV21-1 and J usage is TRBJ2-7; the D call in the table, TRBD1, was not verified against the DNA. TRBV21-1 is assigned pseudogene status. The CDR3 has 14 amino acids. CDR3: CASSPRQGGNEQYF. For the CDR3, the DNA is TGTGCCAGCAGCCCGCGGCAGGGGGGCAACGAGCAGTACTTC.

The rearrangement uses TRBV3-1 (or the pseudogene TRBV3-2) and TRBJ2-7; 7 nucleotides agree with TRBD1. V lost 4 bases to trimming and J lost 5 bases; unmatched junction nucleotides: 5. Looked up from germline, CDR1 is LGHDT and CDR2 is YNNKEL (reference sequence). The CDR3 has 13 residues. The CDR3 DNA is TGTGCCAGCAGCCGACAGGGAGTTGACGAGCAGTACTTC. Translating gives CASSRQGVDEQYF.

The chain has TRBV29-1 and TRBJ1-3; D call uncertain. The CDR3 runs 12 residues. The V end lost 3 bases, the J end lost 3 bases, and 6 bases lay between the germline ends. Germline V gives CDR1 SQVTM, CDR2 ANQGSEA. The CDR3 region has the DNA TGCAGCGTTGATACCGGTGGAAACACCATATATTTT. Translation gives CSVDTGGNTIYF.

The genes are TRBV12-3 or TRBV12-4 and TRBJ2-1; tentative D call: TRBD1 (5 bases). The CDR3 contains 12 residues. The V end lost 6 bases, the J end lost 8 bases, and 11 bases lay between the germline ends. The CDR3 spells CASSPVGDEQFF. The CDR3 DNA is TGTGCCAGCAGCCCCGTAGGGGATGAGCAGTTCTTC.